One and the same sample provided the 24 T cell receptor beta chains below, sequenced in a study of blood T cells in healthy people across ages. Sample-barcoded 5' priming and a J-beta primer mix drove a second PCR of about 6 to 12 cycles. TCRdb re-called the 5' RACE reads through MiXCR, storing one row per CDR3 protein. The table shows 980,000 or so distinct CDR3 sequences, with roughly 50% occurring only once. What was sequenced was blood. These receptors all stem from a man aged 30 to 45 in good health.

J is TRBJ2-5 and V is TRBV5-1; TRBD2 is a possible D gene (6 bases). Germline CDR1 SGHRS, CDR2 YFSETQ. This CDR3 has 14 amino acids. The V and J ends lost 4 bases and 2 bases respectively, with 12 bases between them. CDR3: CASSHAGPQETQYF. The CDR3 DNA reads TGCGCCAGCAGCCATGCGGGGCCTCAAGAGACCCAGTACTTC.

V is TRBV29-1 and J is TRBJ2-2; 7 bases agree with TRBD2. Trimming at V came to 4 bases and at J to 0 bases, leaving 2 bases not matched to a gene. This CDR3 contains 14 residues. Germline loops: CDR1 SQVTM, CDR2 ANQGSEA. This CDR3 is CSVGRGANTGELFF. The CDR3 nucleotides are TGCAGCGTTGGTCGGGGGGCGAACACCGGGGAGCTGTTTTTT.

This clonotype has a count of ten or more. The chain joins TRBV12-3 or TRBV12-4 to TRBJ2-1; the D call may be TRBD1 or TRBD2 (5 bases each). V lost 5 bases to trimming and J lost 2 bases, with 13 bases between them. The CDR3 extends over 15 amino acids. CDR3 nucleotides: TGTGCCAGCAGTCCAGACAGAGCGGCCTACAATGAGCAGTTCTTC. It is translated as CASSPDRAAYNEQFF.

This rearrangement joins TRBV28 to TRBJ2-3; 9 nucleotides agree with TRBD2. This CDR3 contains 14 residues. CDR1 MDHEN and CDR2 SYDVKM come from the germline V gene. The ends lost 7 bases at V and 3 bases at J; junction bases unmatched: 5. The CDR3 DNA follows: TGTGCCAGCAACCTAGCGGGGAGAACAGATACGCAGTATTTT. This gives the protein CASNLAGRTDTQYF. Filled out from reference TRBV28 and TRBJ2-3, the complete variable domain reads DVKVTQSSRYLVKRTGEKVFLECVQDMDHENMFWYRQDPGLGLRLIYFSYDVKMKEKGDIPEGYSVSREKKERFSLILESASTNQTSMYLCASNLAGRTDTQYFGPGTRLTVL.

This clonotype has ten or more counts. V gene TRBV5-1 combines with J gene TRBJ2-6; D uncertain. From germline, CDR1 is SGHRS and CDR2 YFSETQ. This CDR3 has 15 residues. Between the trimmed V and J ends, which lost 2 bases and 0 bases, there was a span of 6 bases. In DNA, the CDR3 is TGCGCCAGCAGCTTACTTTCCTCTGGGGCCAACGTCCTGACTTTC. It yields the protein CASSLLSSGANVLTF.

This CDR3 is CASSDWGQGAAGYTF. CDR3 DNA sequence: TGTGCCAGCAGTGACTGGGGACAGGGTGCTGCTGGCTACACCTTC. The chain is built from TRBV6-1 and TRBJ1-2, with 9 positions matching TRBD1. CDR1 and CDR2 from the germline V gene are MNHNS and SASEGT. After removal of 3 bases from V and 7 bases from J, the junction contained 9 bases not matched to a gene. The CDR3 sequence is 15 residues long.

The chain recombines TRBV9 with TRBJ2-1; D may be TRBD1 (6 bases). The CDR3 totals 14 residues. Germline assignment: CDR1 SGDLS and CDR2 YYNGEE. The germline V and J ends were trimmed by 0 bases and 3 bases, with 7 bases remaining between them. CDR3 region: CASSVEQGYNEQFF. The CDR3, as DNA: TGTGCCAGCAGCGTAGAACAGGGCTACAATGAGCAGTTCTTC.

The J gene is TRBJ2-5, the V gene TRBV20-1, with 11 bases matching TRBD2. The CDR3 covers 14 residues. Looked up from germline, CDR1 is DFQATT and CDR2 is SNEGSKA (reference sequence). The junction had 13 bases not matched to a gene; V was cut back by 5 bases and J by 11 bases. CDR3 loop: CSAGRLAGSLEQYF. The CDR3 coding sequence is TGCAGTGCTGGTCGACTAGCGGGGTCCTTGGAGCAGTACTTC.

The chain has TRBV24-1 and TRBJ1-2; D is possibly TRBD1 (6 bases). V lost 4 bases, J lost 2 bases, and 10 bases lay in between. The germline CDR1 and CDR2 sequences are KGHDR and SFDVKD. The CDR3 length is 14 residues. CDR3 bases: TGTGCCACCAGTGACGCTACAGGGAACTATGGCTACACCTTC. Protein sequence: CATSDATGNYGYTF.

The genes are TRBV7-9 and TRBJ1-5; D ambiguous. V was pared by 5 bases and J by 4 bases, with 12 bases between. The germline V gene encodes CDR1 SEHNR and CDR2 FQNEAQ (reference sequence). This CDR3 is 14 amino acids long. The DNA of the CDR3 is TGTGCCAGCAGCCCGCTCGAGATTAATCAGCCCCAGCATTTT. Its protein is CASSPLEINQPQHF.

The chain uses TRBV7-9 and TRBJ1-1, with 7 bases aligning to TRBD1. Germline-derived CDR1 and CDR2 are SEHNR and FQNEAQ (reference sequence). The CDR3 has 15 amino acids. Trimming at V came to 7 bases and at J to 0 bases, leaving 8 bases not matched to a gene. CDR3 amino acids: CASTLGQGVNTEAFF. The CDR3 nucleotides are TGTGCCAGCACCCTTGGCCAGGGGGTGAACACTGAAGCTTTCTTT.

The chain employs TRBV10-3 and TRBJ2-7, with a weak D call TRBD1 (5 bases). In germline, CDR1 is ENHRY, CDR2 SYGVKD. The CDR3 consists of 14 residues. V was shortened by 0 bases and J by 5 bases, with 11 bases between the two germline ends. The CDR3 protein is CAISESRRVHEQYF. CDR3 in DNA: TGTGCCATCAGTGAGTCCCGCAGGGTACACGAGCAGTACTTC.

The chain couples TRBV2 to TRBJ1-4, with D hard to call. The ends were cut back, 4 bases at V and 8 bases at J, with 8 bases in the middle. Germline loops: CDR1 SNHLY, CDR2 FYNNEI. CDR3 length: 12 residues. CDR3 sequence reads: CASSVWFEKLFF. The CDR3 bases are TGTGCCAGCAGTGTATGGTTCGAAAAACTGTTTTTT. The full variable domain, rest sourced from reference TRBV2 and TRBJ1-4, is EPEVTQTPSHQVTQMGQEVILRCVPISNHLYFYWYRQILGQKVEFLVSFYNNEISEKSEIFDDQFSVERPDGSNFTLKIRSTKLEDSAMYFCASSVWFEKLFFGSGTQLSVL.

A single count supports this clonotype. A much larger clone lies a single base off, so this may be a read error. The chain couples TRBV2 to TRBJ2-5; 7 bases fit TRBD2. CDR1 is SNHLY, CDR2 FYNNEI, per germline. The CDR3 extends over 14 amino acids. The chain's CDR3 is CTSSQGLGQETQYF. The CDR3 region has the DNA TGTACCAGCAGCCAAGGACTAGGGCAGGAGACCCAGTACTTC.

As for this clonotype: This may stem from a read error, because a much larger clone lies one nucleotide away. The rearrangement links TRBV27 to TRBJ2-6; D is possibly TRBD1 (6 bases). Looked up from germline, CDR1 is MNHEY and CDR2 is SMNVEV (reference sequence). CDR3 size: 17 residues. The CDR3 reads CAGSRGTVNSGANVLTF. CDR3 coding DNA: TGTGCCGGCAGTAGGGGGACGGTCAATTCTGGGGCCAACGTCCTGACTTTC.

This clonotype showed up just a few times. This chain uses TRBV6-5 with TRBJ2-1; weak D call: TRBD2 (6 bases). The germline V and J ends were trimmed by 6 bases and 1 base, with 13 bases remaining between them. The CDR3 has 15 amino acids. CDR1 is MNHEY, CDR2 SVGAGI, per germline. The CDR3 region has the DNA TGTGCCAGCAGCCCCGGGACTCATTCCTACAATGAGCAGTTCTTC. It encodes CASSPGTHSYNEQFF.

The V gene is TRBV29-1, the J gene TRBJ2-4; 10 nucleotides line up with TRBD2. Trimming cost V 6 bases and J 8 bases; bases outside gene matches: 10. This CDR3 has 14 residues. Germline assignment: CDR1 SQVTM and CDR2 ANQGSEA. CDR3 bases: TGCAGCGTCCGAGAGCGGGGGGGCGTTGACATTCAGTACTTC. Its translation: CSVRERGGVDIQYF. The variable domain in full, with the rest retrieved from reference TRBV29-1 and TRBJ2-4, is SAVISQKPSRDICQRGTSLTIQCQVDSQVTMMFWYRQQPGQSLTLIATANQGSEATYESGFVIDKFPISRPNLTFSTLTVSNMSPEDSSIYLCSVRERGGVDIQYFGAGTRLSVL.

As concerns this clonotype: This may arise from a read error, as a much more abundant clone is one base away. The chain joins TRBV10-3 to TRBJ2-5, with 10 bases matching TRBD2. Germline assignment: CDR1 ENHRY and CDR2 SYGVKD. The CDR3 has 15 amino acids. V shed 4 bases, J shed 5 bases, and the junction held 7 bases outside the gene matches. In nucleotides, the CDR3 is TGTGCCATCAGTGCATCCGGGACTAGCGTGGAGACCCAGTACTTC. It yields the protein CAISASGTSVETQYF.

V gene TRBV6-5 combines with J gene TRBJ1-2, with a weak D call TRBD1 (5 bases). The germline V and J ends were trimmed by 0 bases and 0 bases, with 20 bases remaining between them. This CDR3 has 19 amino acids. From germline, CDR1 is MNHEY and CDR2 SVGAGI. The CDR3 region has the DNA TGTGCCAGCAGTTACTCGTGGAGCCCGTCCAGGGCCGCTAACTATGGCTACACCTTC. It codes for CASSYSWSPSRAANYGYTF.

For this clonotype: At one end the junction does not follow the germline gene, possibly because of a read error. The V gene is TRBV28, the J gene TRBJ2-7; D remains ambiguous. CDR1 MDHEN and CDR2 SYDVKM come from the germline V gene. CDR3 length: 14 residues. Here the CDR3 reads CANSSHGETYEQYF. CDR3 bases: TGTGCCAACAGTTCCCATGGAGAAACCTACGAGCAGTACTTC.

The table lists this clonotype with a few counts. V is TRBV12-3 or TRBV12-4 and J is TRBJ2-4; D remains ambiguous. The assigned J gene may be wrong: the sequence end matches TRBJ2-5 better. There are 15 residues in the CDR3. The CDR3 nucleotides read TGTGCCAGCAGTTTAAGAAGGGTCAACCAAGAGACCCAGTACTTC. It is translated as CASSLRRVNQETQYF.

This clonotype turned up a few times. V gene TRBV10-3 combines with J gene TRBJ1-1; D remains unclear. Germline V CDR1 and CDR2: ENHRY, SYGVKD. The V end was cut by 6 bases, the J end by 1 base, with 12 bases between. This CDR3 has 14 residues. Here the CDR3 reads CAIRTDTWNTEAFF. In DNA form, the CDR3 reads TGTGCCATCAGAACCGACACATGGAACACTGAAGCTTTCTTT.

V usage is TRBV3-1 and J usage is TRBJ1-6; a weak D match, TRBD1 (6 bases). The CDR3 covers 14 residues. The V gene's germline CDR1 is LGHDT and CDR2 YNNKEL (reference sequence). Deletions cut 7 bases from V and 8 bases from J, with 15 bases between. CDR3 in DNA: TGTGCCAGCAACTCCAAAGGGGGAGATTCACCCCTCCACTTT. Translation gives CASNSKGGDSPLHF.

The J gene is TRBJ2-2, the V gene TRBV29-1, with 15 positions matching TRBD2. This CDR3 comprises 17 residues. Germline CDR1 is SQVTM and CDR2 is ANQGSEA. Trimming took 7 bases from V and 2 from J; bases not matched to a gene: 8. CDR3 residues: CSGWGTSGGRNTGELFF. As DNA, the CDR3 is TGCAGCGGGTGGGGGACTAGCGGGGGGCGAAACACCGGGGAGCTGTTTTTT.